The next 11 T cell receptor beta chains were all read from a single sample in a study of identical twins. One entry per CDR3 protein, called by TCRdb with MiXCR from the 5' RACE reads. The data contain about 700,000 distinct CDR3 sequences, 5.5% to 6.5% of them singletons. Sequencing was carried out using naive T cells sorted from blood. The receptors were sampled from a man in his late teens or twenties in good health.

This clonotype has a count of ten or more. The genes are TRBV24-1 and TRBJ2-5, with 7 bases lining up with TRBD2. J lost 4 bases, V lost 7 bases, and 5 bases had no gene match. This CDR3 contains 13 residues. The V gene's germline CDR1 is KGHDR and CDR2 SFDVKD. The CDR3 nucleotides are TGTGCCACCAGCGTAACGGGGGGAGAGACCCAGTACTTC. The encoded protein is CATSVTGGETQYF.

CDR3 DNA: TGTGCCAGCTCTTCGGGTTCGGGGCTAAATCAGCCCCAGCATTTT. Its protein product is CASSSGSGLNQPQHF. This chain links TRBV28 with TRBJ1-5, with D maybe TRBD1 (5 bases). Germline loops: CDR1 MDHEN, CDR2 SYDVKM. The CDR3 extends over 15 amino acids. Between the trimmed V and J ends, which lost 8 bases and 4 bases, there was a span of 18 bases.

This clonotype was observed a handful of times. This chain links TRBV11-2 with TRBJ2-7; 10 bases match TRBD2. The V gene end was trimmed by 5 bases and the J gene end by 4 bases; junction bases not matched to a gene: 8. The CDR3 spans 15 residues. CDR1 is SGHAT and CDR2 is FQNNGV in the germline V gene. CDR3 bases: TGTGCCAGCAGCACCACTAGCGGGGCCTCGTACGAGCAGTACGTC. As protein: CASSTTSGASYEQYV.

The chain links TRBV14 to TRBJ2-7, with 8 nucleotides matching TRBD1. CDR1 is SGHDN, CDR2 FVKESK, per germline. Trimming at V came to 1 base and at J to 5 bases, leaving 13 bases not matched to a gene. The CDR3 covers 17 residues. As DNA, the CDR3 is TGTGCCAGCAGCCAAGTTAATTGGGCAGGGGGCGCGGACGAGCAGTACTTC. Translated, it gives CASSQVNWAGGADEQYF. Full variable domain (outside the CDR3, taken from reference TRBV14 and TRBJ2-7): EAGVTQFPSHSVIEKGQTVTLRCDPISGHDNLYWYRRVMGKEIKFLLHFVKESKQDESGMPNNRFLAERTGGTYSTLKVQPAELEDSGVYFCASSQVNWAGGADEQYFGPGTRLTVT.

The V gene is TRBV6-2 or TRBV6-3, the J gene TRBJ2-7, with D possibly matching TRBD1 (7 bases). Germline V gene sequence: CDR1 MNHEY, CDR2 SVGEGT. V lost 5 bases and J lost 6, with 17 bases in between. CDR3 length equals 14 residues. The DNA of the CDR3 is TGTGCCAGCAGTACCCGACAGGGACTGGGCGAGCAGTACGTC. This gives the protein CASSTRQGLGEQYV.

The chain recombines TRBV4-1 with TRBJ2-2; 7 positions match TRBD1. From germline, CDR1 is MGHRA and CDR2 YSYEKL. V was clipped by 3 bases and J by 6 bases; unmatched bases: 7. The CDR3 spans 15 residues. The CDR3, as DNA: TGCGCCAGCAGCCACAAACAGGGGAGTCCCGGGGAGCTGTTTTTT. Translated: CASSHKQGSPGELFF.

Many counts were recorded for this clonotype. The chain has TRBV27 and TRBJ2-7; 10 positions agree with TRBD2. The CDR3 sequence is 16 residues long. The V gene end was trimmed by 5 bases and the J gene end by 0 bases; junction bases not matched to a gene: 7. Germline CDR1 MNHEY, CDR2 SMNVEV (reference sequence). CDR3 bases: TGTGCCAGCAGTGGAGCTTCTAGCGGGAGCTCCTACGAGCAGTACTTC. Its translation is CASSGASSGSSYEQYF.

The table lists this clonotype with many counts. The rearrangement uses TRBV5-5 and TRBJ2-5, with D possibly matching TRBD2 (5 bases). V was pared by 6 bases and J by 2 bases, with 11 bases between. CDR3 length: 13 residues. The germline gives CDR1 SGHKS, CDR2 YYEKEE (reference sequence). CDR3 region: CASIPRGQETQYF. The DNA of the CDR3 is TGTGCCAGCATCCCTCGCGGGCAAGAGACCCAGTACTTC.

V gene TRBV7-9 combines with J gene TRBJ2-5; D might be TRBD2 (6 bases). CDR3 length equals 14 residues. Germline V gives CDR1 SEHNR, CDR2 FQNEAQ (reference sequence). V shed 5 bases and J shed 0 bases, with 10 bases lying between them. CDR3 in DNA: TGTGCCAGCAGCCCGGGGGAGTACCAAGAGACCCAGTACTTC. Translated: CASSPGEYQETQYF.

The chain employs TRBV4-1 and TRBJ2-1; D assignment may be TRBD1 or TRBD2 (5 bases each). Trimming took 0 bases from V and 6 from J, leaving 18 bases between them. The CDR3 covers 17 residues. Germline loops: CDR1 MGHRA, CDR2 YSYEKL. CDR3 sequence reads: CASSQDLTRGRVNEQFF. CDR3 DNA sequence: TGCGCCAGCAGCCAAGACTTAACGAGGGGTAGGGTCAATGAGCAGTTCTTC.

This chain joins TRBV20-1 and TRBJ2-1, with 7 bases lining up with TRBD2. CDR3 length: 15 residues. After removal of 0 bases from V and 4 bases from J, the junction contained 6 bases not matched to a gene. CDR1 and CDR2 from the germline V gene are DFQATT and SNEGSKA (reference sequence). The CDR3 reads CSARDQAGSYNEQFF. CDR3 bases: TGCAGTGCTAGAGATCAAGCGGGAAGTTACAATGAGCAGTTCTTC.